These T cell receptor beta chains were read from a single sample in a study of T-cell reconstitution after alpha-beta-depleted transplantation in children. TCRdb re-derived calls from the PCR reads in MiXCR, one entry per CDR3 protein. Here the sample spans approximately 520,000 distinct CDR3 sequences, about 31% being singletons. The source material was PBMCs from the stem cell graft donor, sampled from the stem cell graft. The receptors were sampled from a human donor who donated a stem cell graft to a child with aplastic anemia. Both conserved end residues are part of each CDR3. The D gene is left open where the match is weak. Clone size is shown for a subset of rows, as once, few, many or a class of expanded clone.

abundance: .
j_gene: TRBJ1-5
v_gene: TRBV6-2/TRBV6-3
d_gene: .
CDR3aa: CASSYEQGPMGNQPQHF

abundance: .
j_gene: TRBJ1-5
v_gene: TRBV6-4
d_gene: .
CDR3aa: CASSETGGQPQHF

abundance: few
j_gene: TRBJ2-6
v_gene: TRBV29-1
d_gene: TRBD1
CDR3aa: CSAWTGFGLTF

abundance: few
j_gene: TRBJ2-7
v_gene: TRBV5-6
d_gene: .
CDR3aa: CASSNLEFGAYEQYF

abundance: .
j_gene: TRBJ2-7
v_gene: TRBV5-1
d_gene: TRBD2
CDR3aa: CASSLAYGTSGRLYEQYF

abundance: few
j_gene: TRBJ2-1
v_gene: TRBV20-1
d_gene: TRBD2
CDR3aa: CSARDRTSGFNEQFF

abundance: .
j_gene: TRBJ1-2
v_gene: TRBV7-2
d_gene: TRBD1
CDR3aa: CASSLGGTAGGNYGYTF

abundance: .
j_gene: TRBJ2-1
v_gene: TRBV6-1
d_gene: TRBD2
CDR3aa: CASSGRVSGSMNEQFF

abundance: .
j_gene: TRBJ2-7
v_gene: TRBV14
d_gene: TRBD2
CDR3aa: CASSQVAGGPYEQYF

abundance: once
j_gene: TRBJ2-7
v_gene: TRBV28
d_gene: .
CDR3aa: CASRDSRSSYEQYF

abundance: .
j_gene: TRBJ2-1
v_gene: TRBV5-1
d_gene: .
CDR3aa: CASSVGFGVDNEQFF

abundance: .
j_gene: TRBJ1-5
v_gene: TRBV7-8
d_gene: .
CDR3aa: CASSLRAAQPQHF

abundance: .
j_gene: TRBJ1-1
v_gene: TRBV7-2
d_gene: .
CDR3aa: CASSWTTTNTEAFF

abundance: .
j_gene: TRBJ2-5
v_gene: TRBV12-3/TRBV12-4
d_gene: TRBD1
CDR3aa: CASSLEVGQGSQETQYF

abundance: few
j_gene: TRBJ2-3
v_gene: TRBV7-2
d_gene: TRBD2
CDR3aa: CASSRREATDTQYF

abundance: few
j_gene: TRBJ1-4
v_gene: TRBV12-3/TRBV12-4
d_gene: TRBD1
CDR3aa: CASSWSAGTGDEKLFF

abundance: once
j_gene: TRBJ2-7
v_gene: TRBV6-2/TRBV6-3
d_gene: .
CDR3aa: CASSYPLKFDETYEQYF

abundance: .
j_gene: TRBJ2-6
v_gene: TRBV10-3
d_gene: .
CDR3aa: CAIMRGGANVLTF

abundance: .
j_gene: TRBJ1-1
v_gene: TRBV18
d_gene: .
CDR3aa: CASSPGVRDTEAFF

abundance: few
j_gene: TRBJ2-1
v_gene: TRBV29-1
d_gene: TRBD2
CDR3aa: CSVLAGGIIYEQFF

abundance: few
j_gene: TRBJ2-1
v_gene: TRBV24-1
d_gene: TRBD2
CDR3aa: CATSEVAGGTYNEQFF

abundance: few
j_gene: TRBJ2-3
v_gene: TRBV20-1
d_gene: TRBD2
CDR3aa: CSASPSGGRADTQYF

abundance: few
j_gene: TRBJ2-1
v_gene: TRBV3-1
d_gene: TRBD2
CDR3aa: CASSQTQREIDEQFF

abundance: .
j_gene: TRBJ2-3
v_gene: TRBV6-1
d_gene: .
CDR3aa: CASSEPGAASDTQYF